This T cell receptor beta chain was identified in a study of control samples from healthy donors and cancer patients. The table came from immunoSEQ multiplex PCR; TCRdb's copy has only in-frame clones and leaves some out. The sample contains roughly 180,000 clones, 85% to 95% of which appear only once. What was sequenced was blood. The origin of this receptor is a woman aged 55-75 years in good health.

CDR3 nucleotides: TGTGCCACCAGTCTGTATGGGGGCGGGGAGCTGTTTTTT. As protein: CATSLYGGGELFF. This chain links TRBV24-1 with TRBJ2-2, with D possibly called TRBD1 or TRBD2 (5 bases each). This CDR3 has 13 amino acids. The V gene's germline CDR1 is KGHDR and CDR2 SFDVKD. The V gene lost 6 bases and the J gene lost 7 bases, with 11 bases spanning the gap.